The 24 T cell receptor beta chains given below trace back to one sample, sequenced in a study of blood T cell repertoires in COVID-19. TCRdb keeps only in-frame clones here, not all; method: immunoSEQ multiplex PCR. Seen here are 150,000 or so clones, 80% to 90% observed once, and the top ten hold 38%. Material for sequencing was peripheral blood. These receptors all come from a human donor in a cohort sampled during active COVID-19.

This clone was found a few times. V is TRBV5-1 and J is TRBJ2-2, with D maybe TRBD1 (6 bases). CDR3 length: 15 amino acids. Germline assignment: CDR1 SGHRS and CDR2 YFSETQ. V lost 3 bases, J lost 2 bases, and 11 bases lay in between. This CDR3 reads CASSYRETNTGELFF. The DNA of the CDR3 is TGCGCCAGCAGCTACAGGGAAACTAACACCGGGGAGCTGTTTTTT.

The chain employs TRBV7-6 and TRBJ2-3, with D maybe TRBD2 (5 bases). The CDR3 extends over 15 amino acids. V dropped 0 bases and J dropped 0 bases, with 7 bases sitting between them. Germline CDR1 reads SGHVS; CDR2 reads FNYEAQ. The DNA for the CDR3 is TGTGCCAGCAGCTTAGCGGCGGGTAGCACAGATACGCAGTATTTT. This sequence encodes CASSLAAGSTDTQYF.

The genes are TRBV27 and TRBJ1-2; 9 nucleotides line up with TRBD1. From germline, CDR1 is MNHEY and CDR2 SMNVEV (reference sequence). V shed 4 bases and J 4 bases; nucleotides not matched to a gene: 13. This CDR3 spans 17 amino acids. The chain's CDR3 is CASSSRDRVVLGYGYTF. CDR3 DNA: TGTGCCAGCAGTTCAAGGGACAGGGTCGTACTAGGCTATGGCTACACCTTC.

V gene TRBV20-1 combines with J gene TRBJ1-5; 9 bases line up with TRBD1. CDR3 size: 14 residues. CDR1 DFQATT and CDR2 SNEGSKA come from the germline V gene (reference sequence). V dropped 3 bases and J dropped 6; count of bases not matched to a gene: 6. CDR3 nucleotides: TGCAGTGCTAGTACGGACAGGGGATTTCAGCCCCAGCATTTT. Translated: CSASTDRGFQPQHF.

The J gene is TRBJ2-7, the V gene TRBV20-1; 9 bases map to TRBD1. Germline V gives CDR1 DFQATT, CDR2 SNEGSKA (reference sequence). V was clipped by 3 bases and J by 1 base; unmatched bases: 10. CDR3 length equals 16 residues. CDR3 protein: CSASGRRDRASYEQYF. For the CDR3, the DNA is TGCAGTGCTAGTGGCCGGAGGGACAGGGCGTCCTACGAGCAGTACTTC.

This chain links TRBV4-1 with TRBJ2-7; no clear D gene. CDR3 size: 14 residues. Trimming pared 1 base from V and 2 bases from J, leaving 9 bases between. Germline V gene lookup returns CDR1 MGHRA and CDR2 YSYEKL. DNA for the CDR3: TGCGCCAGCAGCCAAGCAAATGGCCCCTACGAGCAGTACTTC. The encoded protein is CASSQANGPYEQYF.

This clone was found a few times. This chain joins TRBV18 and TRBJ1-1, with TRBD1 matching over 7 bases. CDR1 and CDR2 from the germline V gene are KGHSH and LQKENI. The CDR3 totals 15 residues. Trimming removed 6 bases from V and 4 bases from J; junction bases left unmatched: 11. This CDR3 reads CASSPIRGQGTEAFF. The CDR3 bases are TGTGCCAGCTCGCCAATAAGGGGGCAGGGCACTGAAGCTTTCTTT.

The chain joins TRBV6-2 or TRBV6-3 to TRBJ1-1; 8 bases align to TRBD1. The ends lost 2 bases at V and 10 bases at J; junction bases unmatched: 6. The CDR3 has 13 amino acids. Germline lookup yields CDR1 MNHEY and CDR2 SVGEGT. The CDR3 nucleotides read TGTGCCAGCAGTTACAAGGACAGGGAAGCAGCTTTCTTT. It encodes CASSYKDREAAFF.

The V and J genes are TRBV19 and TRBJ2-7, with D perhaps TRBD2 (5 bases). V lost 6 bases and J 0 bases, leaving 9 bases between the germline ends. The length of the CDR3 is 13 residues. Looked up from germline, CDR1 is LNHDA and CDR2 is SQIVND (reference sequence). DNA of the CDR3: TGTGCCAGTAGCTACGGGGACTCCTACGAGCAGTACTTC. Amino acids: CASSYGDSYEQYF.

The chain recombines TRBV6-5 with TRBJ2-3; possible D gene TRBD1, 6 bases. The CDR3 consists of 13 residues. V was cut by 4 bases and J by 1 base, with 6 bases left in between. Germline V gene lookup returns CDR1 MNHEY and CDR2 SVGAGI. In DNA, the CDR3 is TGTGCCAGCAGTTGGACAGGCACAGATACGCAGTATTTT. This encodes CASSWTGTDTQYF.

The chain combines TRBV7-2 with TRBJ1-6, with D hard to call. Trimming took off 5 bases at V and 8 bases at J, with 7 bases between the two ends. The CDR3 covers 12 residues. Per germline, CDR1 SGHTA and CDR2 FQGNSA. The CDR3 DNA reads as TGTGCCAGCAGCCTTCGGGATTCACCCCTCCACTTT. Amino acid sequence: CASSLRDSPLHF.

The rearrangement joins TRBV14 to TRBJ2-3, with D possibly TRBD1 on 6 matching bases. With 2 bases removed from V and 4 bases from J, the gap between germline ends came to 13 bases. Per the germline V gene, CDR1 is SGHDN and CDR2 is FVKESK. The CDR3 covers 15 residues. CDR3 DNA sequence: TGTGCCAGCAGCCAATTCCAGGGGTTTGCAGATACGCAGTATTTT. Translating it yields CASSQFQGFADTQYF.

This sequence joins TRBV25-1 and TRBJ1-2; 8 bases agree with TRBD1. Losses at the gene ends were 6 bases for V and 5 bases for J; bases not matched to a gene: 5. CDR3 length: 13 amino acids. Germline V lookup: CDR1 MGHDK, CDR2 SYGVNS. The CDR3 spells CASRDRDLYGYTF. CDR3 in DNA: TGTGCCAGCAGGGACAGGGATCTGTATGGCTACACCTTC.

This sequence joins TRBV3-1 (or the pseudogene TRBV3-2) and TRBJ2-3, with D tentatively TRBD1 (6 bases). Per germline, CDR1 LGHDT and CDR2 YNNKEL (reference sequence). The length of the CDR3 is 15 residues. V was cut by 0 bases and J by 1 base, with 8 bases left in between. The CDR3 loop reads CASSQEHRGTDTQYF. In DNA form, the CDR3 reads TGTGCCAGCAGCCAAGAGCACAGGGGCACAGATACGCAGTATTTT.

Here the CDR3 reads CASILAGDRPQHF. The CDR3 region has the DNA TGTGCCAGCATCCTGGCAGGGGACCGGCCCCAGCATTTT. V usage is TRBV6-5 and J usage is TRBJ1-5; tentative D call: TRBD1 (6 bases). Trimming took off 7 bases at V and 9 bases at J, with 16 bases between the two ends. This CDR3 has 13 amino acids. Germline V gene data show CDR1 as MNHEY and CDR2 as SVGAGI.

This clone was counted a few times. The J gene is TRBJ1-2, the V gene TRBV11-2; the D gene is possibly TRBD1 (5 bases). The CDR3 covers 13 residues. Trimming stripped 4 bases from V and 4 bases from J, with 10 bases between. Germline CDR1 and CDR2: SGHAT and FQNNGV. DNA of the CDR3: TGTGCCAGCAGCTCCAGTGGGGCCTATGGCTACACCTTC. Its translation: CASSSSGAYGYTF.

The rearrangement uses TRBV7-8 and TRBJ1-1; D gene ambiguous. V lost 6 bases to trimming and J lost 0 bases, with 11 bases between them. Germline V gene data show CDR1 as SGHVS and CDR2 as FQNEAQ. The CDR3 runs 14 residues. CDR3: CASRAETLNTEAFF. Here the CDR3 DNA reads TGTGCCAGCAGGGCGGAGACTCTGAACACTGAAGCTTTCTTT.

J is TRBJ2-7 and V is TRBV6-2 or TRBV6-3; tentatively, D is TRBD2 (6 bases). V shed 0 bases and J shed 7 bases, with 13 bases lying between them. This CDR3 region has 14 residues. Germline CDR1 and CDR2: MNHEY and SVGEGT. The CDR3 spells CASSYSEEGREQYF. In DNA, the CDR3 is TGTGCCAGCAGTTACTCAGAGGAGGGACGGGAGCAGTACTTC.

The chain carries TRBV5-1 and TRBJ2-7, with TRBD1 matching over 7 bases. Germline assignment: CDR1 SGHRS and CDR2 YFSETQ. V shed 5 bases and J 2 bases; nucleotides not matched to a gene: 7. The CDR3 has 14 residues. CDR3 DNA sequence: TGCGCCAGCAGTTTTACAGGGGCCGCCTACGAGCAGTACTTC. Protein: CASSFTGAAYEQYF.

The CDR3 DNA follows: TGTGCCAGCGGAGGAAGGCTCGACGAGCAGTACTTC. It codes for CASGGRLDEQYF. The chain is built from TRBV6-6 and TRBJ2-7; possibly TRBD2 for D (5 bases). The germline V gene has CDR1 MNHNY and CDR2 SVGAGI (reference sequence). The CDR3 extends over 12 amino acids. Trimming left V 8 bases short and J 5 bases short, with 13 bases between.

The chain joins TRBV5-1 to TRBJ1-1; D is undetermined. Germline values: CDR1 SGHRS, CDR2 YFSETQ. V lost 3 bases, J lost 5 bases, and 14 bases lay in between. The CDR3 loop spans 14 amino acids. The CDR3: CASSSTGVRTEAFF. For the CDR3, the DNA is TGCGCCAGCAGCTCCACCGGGGTAAGGACTGAAGCTTTCTTT.

This clone came up a few times. J is TRBJ2-7 and V is TRBV7-8; tentative D call: TRBD1 (6 bases). The germline V and J ends were trimmed by 6 bases and 2 bases, with 11 bases remaining between them. Germline-derived CDR1 and CDR2 are SGHVS and FQNEAQ. The CDR3 loop spans 13 amino acids. CDR3 in amino acids: CASRVGAAYEQYF. The CDR3 bases are TGTGCCAGCAGGGTGGGGGCGGCCTACGAGCAGTACTTC. Full variable domain (missing parts from reference TRBV7-8 and TRBJ2-7): GAGVSQSPRYKVAKRGQDVALRCDPISGHVSLFWYQQALGQGPEFLTYFQNEAQLDKSGLPSDRFFAERPEGSVSTLKIQRTQQEDSAVYLCASRVGAAYEQYFGPGTRLTVT.

A single count supports this clone. The chain has TRBV10-2 and TRBJ2-3; 14 bases match TRBD2. The V segment lost 6 bases and the J segment 4 bases; nucleotides outside the gene matches: 9. This CDR3 contains 17 residues. The germline V gene has CDR1 WSHSY and CDR2 SAAADI. Here the CDR3 reads CASRSNPTSGGADTQYF. CDR3 coding DNA: TGCGCCAGCAGGAGCAACCCGACTAGCGGGGGGGCAGATACGCAGTATTTT.

The rearrangement joins TRBV27 to TRBJ1-2; TRBD1 is a possible D gene (6 bases). The germline V and J ends were trimmed by 5 bases and 4 bases, with 14 bases remaining between them. CDR1 and CDR2 (germline): MNHEY, SMNVEV (reference sequence). The CDR3 has 14 amino acids. CDR3 DNA: TGTGCCAGCAGTCCCCGGGACACCCTCTATGGCTACACCTTC. The encoded protein is CASSPRDTLYGYTF.